Below, 25 T cell receptor beta chains from the same sample are listed, as sequenced in a study of OX40 agonist ivuxolimab in advanced cancers. Using immunoSEQ multiplex PCR, the repertoire was profiled, and TCRdb retains in-frame clones only, with some absent. The sample consists of about 47,000 clones, about 85% of them appearing once. The sequencing used CD4+ or CD8+ T cells sorted from blood, collected in a trial of the OX40 agonist ivuxolimab. The receptors derive from an adult with an advanced solid tumor such as melanoma, head and neck, liver or kidney cancer.

As DNA, the CDR3 is TGCAGCGTTGACAGGGGGAACACTGAAGCTTTCTTT. The encoded protein is CSVDRGNTEAFF. The genes are TRBV29-1 and TRBJ1-1; the D gene is possibly TRBD1 (6 bases). The V end lost 3 bases, the J end lost 1 base, and 6 bases lay between the germline ends. Germline CDR1 is SQVTM and CDR2 is ANQGSEA. This CDR3 comprises 12 residues.

The V call is TRBV19, the J call TRBJ2-1; the D gene is possibly TRBD2 (5 bases). The ends were cut back, 3 bases at V and 0 bases at J, with 15 bases in the middle. The germline gives CDR1 LNHDA, CDR2 SQIVND (reference sequence). CDR3 length equals 17 residues. In DNA form, the CDR3 reads TGTGCCAGTAGTATGAGGGCGAAGAGTTACTCCTACAATGAGCAGTTCTTC. It is translated as CASSMRAKSYSYNEQFF.

The chain couples TRBV19 to TRBJ2-7; unclear D gene. This CDR3 has 15 amino acids. Germline CDR1 is LNHDA and CDR2 is SQIVND (reference sequence). V lost 3 bases and J lost 4, with 16 bases in between. In nucleotides, the CDR3 is TGTGCCAGTAGTATGGGTTCGGCCGGAATTTACGAGCAGTACTTC. As protein: CASSMGSAGIYEQYF.

There are a few counts of this clone. The chain carries TRBV7-8 and TRBJ2-1, with 9 bases matching TRBD2. This CDR3 contains 17 residues. V lost 5 bases, J lost 1 base, and 9 bases stayed unmatched. The V gene's germline CDR1 is SGHVS and CDR2 FQNEAQ. The DNA for the CDR3 is TGTGCCAGCAGCACCCCGAGGACTAGCGCTTCCTACAATGAGCAGTTCTTC. It encodes CASSTPRTSASYNEQFF.

The chain recombines TRBV7-9 with TRBJ2-1; 13 bases line up with TRBD2. V lost 7 bases and J lost 7; bases outside the gene matches: 10. CDR3 length: 16 amino acids. CDR1 and CDR2 (germline): SEHNR, FQNEAQ (reference sequence). The CDR3 loop reads CASKASLAGGKNEQFF. For the CDR3, the DNA is TGTGCCAGCAAAGCGTCACTAGCGGGAGGGAAAAATGAGCAGTTCTTC.

This rearrangement joins TRBV5-4 to TRBJ1-5; TRBD1 agrees at 10 bases. The CDR3 spans 13 residues. Germline lookup yields CDR1 SGHNT and CDR2 YYREEE (reference sequence). With V trimmed by 4 bases and J by 7 bases, 2 bases remained unmatched. CDR3 bases: TGTGCCAGCAGCCGGGACAGGGGACAGCCCCAGCATTTT. Amino acid sequence: CASSRDRGQPQHF.

On this clone itself: Other DNA sequences in the same sample also yield this CDR3. The rearrangement uses TRBV11-2 and TRBJ2-7, with 7 nucleotides matching TRBD2. The CDR3 length is 14 residues. V lost 1 base to trimming and J lost 3 bases; unmatched junction nucleotides: 3. Per the germline V gene, CDR1 is SGHAT and CDR2 is FQNNGV. The CDR3 sequence: CASSLGGEGYEQYF. The CDR3 DNA follows: TGTGCCAGCAGCTTAGGGGGGGAGGGCTACGAGCAGTACTTC.

CDR3 nucleotides: TGTGCTAGTGGTTTGCCGCCTCCGGGACTAATCCCGATCTTAGTCTACGAGCAGTACTTC. Amino acids: CASGLPPPGLIPILVYEQYF. This chain connects TRBV12-5 to TRBJ2-7; the match to TRBD2 covers 7 bases. The CDR3 has 20 amino acids. The germline V gene encodes CDR1 LGHNT and CDR2 FRNRAP. V dropped 2 bases and J dropped 3; count of bases not matched to a gene: 22.

The genes are TRBV9 and TRBJ2-2; 7 bases agree with TRBD1. The ends lost 2 bases at V and 7 bases at J; junction bases unmatched: 5. Germline V gene sequence: CDR1 SGDLS, CDR2 YYNGEE. The CDR3 extends over 14 amino acids. DNA of the CDR3: TGTGCCAGCAGCGTTTCCAGGACAGGCGGGGAGCTGTTTTTT. This codes for CASSVSRTGGELFF.

The rearrangement links TRBV28 to TRBJ1-1; 9 bases are shared with TRBD1. The CDR3 consists of 16 residues. The germline V gene has CDR1 MDHEN and CDR2 SYDVKM. V lost 5 bases and J lost 6; bases outside the gene matches: 13. CDR3 amino acids: CASSRDRERGIAEAFF. CDR3 in DNA: TGTGCCAGCAGTAGGGACAGGGAAAGAGGTATCGCTGAAGCTTTCTTT.

CDR3 DNA: TGTGCCAGCAGAAGTATAGAACTAGCCAAAAACATTCAGTACTTC. It specifies CASRSIELAKNIQYF. This sequence joins TRBV28 and TRBJ2-4, with D unresolved. Germline assignment: CDR1 MDHEN and CDR2 SYDVKM. Trimming took 6 bases from V and 0 from J, leaving 12 bases between them. This CDR3 spans 15 amino acids.

The chain links TRBV11-2 to TRBJ2-1; 7 nucleotides match TRBD2. Trimming cost V 1 base and J 5 bases; bases outside gene matches: 14. This CDR3 comprises 18 residues. Germline V gives CDR1 SGHAT, CDR2 FQNNGV. CDR3 nucleotides: TGTGCCAGCAGCTTAGGGCGCGGGCGGGGGAGTCCTAACAATGAGCAGTTCTTC. It encodes CASSLGRGRGSPNNEQFF.

The rearrangement links TRBV28 to TRBJ2-7; D unclear. Trimming removed 2 bases at V and 5 bases at J, with 10 bases between. CDR1 is MDHEN, CDR2 SYDVKM, per germline. The CDR3 totals 13 residues. CDR3 nucleotide sequence: TGTGCCAGCAGTTTAGGCCAGTTCGACGAGCAGTACTTC. Residues: CASSLGQFDEQYF.

This chain connects TRBV15 to TRBJ1-1; D possibly corresponds to TRBD1 (5 bases). In germline, CDR1 is LNHNV, CDR2 YYDKDF (reference sequence). Trimming pared 3 bases from V and 11 bases from J, leaving 13 bases between. CDR3 length: 12 residues. The CDR3 DNA reads as TGTGCCACCAGCAGGATGGGGGAGCAGGCTTTCTTT. Translated: CATSRMGEQAFF.

The rearrangement links TRBV6-6 to TRBJ1-2; D unresolved. Germline CDR1 is MNHNY and CDR2 is SVGAGI (reference sequence). The V gene lost 2 bases and the J gene lost 3 bases, with 10 bases spanning the gap. The CDR3 totals 14 residues. CDR3 protein: CASSYLWDDYGYTF. DNA for the CDR3: TGTGCCAGCAGTTACCTGTGGGATGACTATGGCTACACCTTC.

This clone has a single count. The J gene is TRBJ2-5, the V gene TRBV5-6; D perhaps matches TRBD1 (6 bases). This CDR3 is built from 14 residues. The germline V gene has CDR1 SGHDT and CDR2 YYEEEE. Trimming took off 4 bases at V and 4 bases at J, with 14 bases between the two ends. The CDR3 sequence is CASSGEGGRETQYF. The CDR3 DNA is TGTGCCAGCAGCGGGGAAGGGGGTAGAGAGACCCAGTACTTC.

This clone was seen more than once but under ten times. As DNA, the CDR3 is TGTGCCAGCATGGCGGGGGCCTCCTACGAGCAGTACTTC. It specifies CASMAGASYEQYF. This chain links TRBV27 with TRBJ2-7; D is perhaps TRBD2 (7 bases). CDR1 MNHEY and CDR2 SMNVEV come from the germline V gene (reference sequence). The CDR3 consists of 13 residues. Trimming shortened V by 7 bases and J by 0 bases, and 10 bases separated the two germline ends.

As for this clone: One junction end does not reproduce the germline sequence, and a read error may be involved. The V and J genes are TRBV7-7 and TRBJ2-5; D may be TRBD2 (6 bases). Germline V CDR1 and CDR2: SSHAT, FNYEAQ (reference sequence). The CDR3 covers 15 residues. CDR3 DNA: TGTGCTAGCAGCTTAGGGCGGGGCTGGGGAGAGACCCAGTACTTC. Encoded protein: CASSLGRGWGETQYF.

The rearrangement links TRBV27 to TRBJ2-1; 11 nucleotides align to TRBD2. Germline values: CDR1 MNHEY, CDR2 SMNVEV (reference sequence). CDR3 length equals 15 residues. Trimming at V came to 0 bases and at J to 7 bases, leaving 2 bases not matched to a gene. The CDR3 loop is CASSLSTSGENEQFF. DNA for the CDR3: TGTGCCAGCAGTTTATCGACTAGCGGGGAGAATGAGCAGTTCTTC.

This chain uses TRBV28 with TRBJ1-6; D perhaps matches TRBD1 (6 bases). Germline CDR1 reads MDHEN; CDR2 reads SYDVKM. The CDR3 has 14 amino acids. V lost 5 bases and J lost 9, with 14 bases in between. The CDR3 nucleotides are TGTGCCAGCAGTCTACCCGGGACAACTTCACCCCTCCACTTT. Translating gives CASSLPGTTSPLHF. The full variable domain, completed using reference TRBV28 and TRBJ1-6, is DVKVTQSSRYLVKRTGEKVFLECVQDMDHENMFWYRQDPGLGLRLIYFSYDVKMKEKGDIPEGYSVSREKKERFSLILESASTNQTSMYLCASSLPGTTSPLHFGNGTRLTVT.

V usage is TRBV5-5 and J usage is TRBJ2-7; 8 positions match TRBD1. The V and J ends lost 0 bases and 4 bases, in that order; junction bases with no gene match: 6. From germline, CDR1 is SGHKS and CDR2 YYEKEE (reference sequence). The CDR3 extends over 15 amino acids. CDR3 protein: CASSLAPGGSYEQYF. For the CDR3, the DNA is TGTGCCAGCAGCTTGGCCCCAGGGGGCTCTTACGAGCAGTACTTC.

The rearrangement joins TRBV11-1 to TRBJ2-7; TRBD1 matches at 9 bases. Germline-derived CDR1 and CDR2 are SGHAT and FQDESV (reference sequence). CDR3 size: 16 residues. Trimming cost V 5 bases and J 2 bases; bases outside gene matches: 10. The CDR3 sequence: CASSALGDRVPYEQYF. CDR3 bases: TGTGCCAGCAGCGCGCTAGGGGACAGGGTACCCTACGAGCAGTACTTC.

In its sample, this clone was seen many times. The chain is built from TRBV6-1 and TRBJ2-2; no clear D. The CDR3 runs to 13 residues. Trimming removed 5 bases at V and 7 bases at J, with 11 bases between. The V gene's germline CDR1 is MNHNS and CDR2 SASEGT. The CDR3 protein is CASSPSPVGELFF. The DNA for the CDR3 is TGTGCCAGCAGTCCCTCCCCAGTCGGGGAGCTGTTTTTT.

V gene TRBV7-3 combines with J gene TRBJ2-3, with D possibly matching TRBD2 (6 bases). The CDR3 length is 15 residues. V was clipped by 4 bases and J by 2 bases, with 13 bases between them. Germline values: CDR1 SGHTA, CDR2 FQGTGA. CDR3 region: CASSSGLSVTDTQYF. The CDR3 bases are TGTGCCAGCAGCTCGGGACTTTCCGTCACAGATACGCAGTATTTT.

In DNA form, the CDR3 reads TGTGCCAGCAGTTTTTATGGCGGGAGTTCAGATACGCAGTATTTT. Its protein product is CASSFYGGSSDTQYF. This chain links TRBV27 with TRBJ2-3; 7 bases agree with TRBD2. From germline, CDR1 is MNHEY and CDR2 SMNVEV (reference sequence). The J segment lost 4 bases and the V segment lost 3 bases, leaving 7 bases of the junction unmatched. CDR3 length equals 15 residues.